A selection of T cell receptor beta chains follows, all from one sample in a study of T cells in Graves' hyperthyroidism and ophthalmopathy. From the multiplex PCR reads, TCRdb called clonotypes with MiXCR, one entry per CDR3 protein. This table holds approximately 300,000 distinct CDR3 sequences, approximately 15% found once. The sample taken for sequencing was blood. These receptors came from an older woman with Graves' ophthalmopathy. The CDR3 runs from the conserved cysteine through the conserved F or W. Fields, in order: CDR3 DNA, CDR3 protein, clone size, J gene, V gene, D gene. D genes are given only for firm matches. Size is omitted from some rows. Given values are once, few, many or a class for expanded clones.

CDR3 DNA: TGTGCCAGCAGCGTAGGGGGTGCTGGCTACACCTTC; CDR3 protein: CASSVGGAGYTF; clone size: NA; J gene: TRBJ1-2; V gene: TRBV9; D gene: NA
CDR3 DNA: TGTGCCAGCAGTTTAGAAACAGGGGGAGGGTATGGCTACACCTTC; CDR3 protein: CASSLETGGGYGYTF; clone size: NA; J gene: TRBJ1-2; V gene: TRBV12-3/TRBV12-4; D gene: TRBD1
CDR3 DNA: TGCAGTGCTAGTGAAGCGGGAGTGGTTGATACGCAGTATTTT; CDR3 protein: CSASEAGVVDTQYF; clone size: many; J gene: TRBJ2-3; V gene: TRBV20-1; D gene: TRBD2
CDR3 DNA: TGTGCCAGCAGCCAAGCACTTACCCGGGATAATGAGCAGTTCTTC; CDR3 protein: CASSQALTRDNEQFF; clone size: few; J gene: TRBJ2-1; V gene: TRBV4-2; D gene: NA
CDR3 DNA: TGTGCCAGCAGTCAAACAGTAGCTCCGTATGGCTACACCTTC; CDR3 protein: CASSQTVAPYGYTF; clone size: many; J gene: TRBJ1-2; V gene: TRBV6-1; D gene: NA
CDR3 DNA: TGTGCCAGCCGACGGACAGGGCGTACATACGAGCAGTACTTC; CDR3 protein: CASRRTGRTYEQYF; clone size: many; J gene: TRBJ2-7; V gene: TRBV6-2/TRBV6-3; D gene: TRBD1
CDR3 DNA: TGTGCCACCCAACCCCTGAGACAATACTCCTACGAGCAGTACTTC; CDR3 protein: CATQPLRQYSYEQYF; clone size: many; J gene: TRBJ2-7; V gene: TRBV11-2; D gene: NA
CDR3 DNA: TGCAGTGCTAGATACGCCAATGAAAAACTGTTTTTT; CDR3 protein: CSARYANEKLFF; clone size: NA; J gene: TRBJ1-4; V gene: TRBV20-1; D gene: NA
CDR3 DNA: TGTGCCAGCAGTGCGGGGCAGGGGGAAAACAATGAGCAGTTCTTC; CDR3 protein: CASSAGQGENNEQFF; clone size: NA; J gene: TRBJ2-1; V gene: TRBV2; D gene: TRBD1
CDR3 DNA: TGCAGTGCTAGAGCCTTACCCGGGACTAGCGGGAGCCCCGCGAACACCGGGGAGCTGTTTTTT; CDR3 protein: CSARALPGTSGSPANTGELFF; clone size: NA; J gene: TRBJ2-2; V gene: TRBV20-1; D gene: TRBD2
CDR3 DNA: TGTGCCAGCAGTTCGCCGCCATCGAACACCGGGGAGCTGTTTTTT; CDR3 protein: CASSSPPSNTGELFF; clone size: many; J gene: TRBJ2-2; V gene: TRBV6-1; D gene: NA
CDR3 DNA: TGTGCCAGCAGTTACACCACCGGGACAAATTCAGAGACCCAGTACTTC; CDR3 protein: CASSYTTGTNSETQYF; clone size: many; J gene: TRBJ2-5; V gene: TRBV6-1; D gene: NA
CDR3 DNA: TGTGCCAGCAGCTTACCGGACAGTGATTCACCCCTCCACTTT; CDR3 protein: CASSLPDSDSPLHF; clone size: many; J gene: TRBJ1-6; V gene: TRBV7-2; D gene: NA
CDR3 DNA: TGTGCCAGCAGTTTATCCCTAGACAGGGGGGAGACCCAGTACTTC; CDR3 protein: CASSLSLDRGETQYF; clone size: many; J gene: TRBJ2-5; V gene: TRBV12-3/TRBV12-4; D gene: TRBD1
CDR3 DNA: TGTGCCATCATGGGGGGTTCTGGAAACACCATATATTTT; CDR3 protein: CAIMGGSGNTIYF; clone size: few; J gene: TRBJ1-3; V gene: TRBV10-3; D gene: NA
CDR3 DNA: TGTGCCAGCAGCGATCGACTAGCGGGCACAGATACGCAGTATTTT; CDR3 protein: CASSDRLAGTDTQYF; clone size: many; J gene: TRBJ2-3; V gene: TRBV7-2; D gene: TRBD2
CDR3 DNA: TGTGCCAGCCTCCCGGAGGGGGGGCCGGGCCGGCAGGAGACCCAGTACTTC; CDR3 protein: CASLPEGGPGRQETQYF; clone size: NA; J gene: TRBJ2-5; V gene: TRBV2; D gene: NA
CDR3 DNA: TGTGCCAGCAGTTCCGCGGGGGGCGCAGATACGCAGTATTTT; CDR3 protein: CASSSAGGADTQYF; clone size: NA; J gene: TRBJ2-3; V gene: TRBV6-2/TRBV6-3; D gene: TRBD2
CDR3 DNA: TGTGCCAGCAGTCCCGGACCTAACTATGGCTACACCTTC; CDR3 protein: CASSPGPNYGYTF; clone size: many; J gene: TRBJ1-2; V gene: TRBV19; D gene: NA
CDR3 DNA: TGTGCCAGCAGCGGGGACAGTGGATCCGAGCAGTACTTC; CDR3 protein: CASSGDSGSEQYF; clone size: few; J gene: TRBJ2-7; V gene: TRBV9; D gene: TRBD1
CDR3 DNA: TGTGCCAGCAGTGAATGGGTCCCCGACGTAGCGGGGGTGCCGTCAGAGACCCAGTACTTC; CDR3 protein: CASSEWVPDVAGVPSETQYF; clone size: many; J gene: TRBJ2-5; V gene: TRBV2; D gene: TRBD2
CDR3 DNA: TGTGCCAGCAGCCAGACTAGCGGGAGAGCTGATACGCAGTATTTT; CDR3 protein: CASSQTSGRADTQYF; clone size: many; J gene: TRBJ2-3; V gene: TRBV3-1; D gene: TRBD2
CDR3 DNA: TGCGCCAGCAGTGAGAATGGCGTGGGACAGCAGTTCTTC; CDR3 protein: CASSENGVGQQFF; clone size: many; J gene: TRBJ2-1; V gene: TRBV10-1; D gene: NA
CDR3 DNA: TGTGCTAGCAGCCAGAGTGTGTTAGGAGAGACCCAGTACTTC; CDR3 protein: CASSQSVLGETQYF; clone size: many; J gene: TRBJ2-5; V gene: TRBV7-7; D gene: NA
CDR3 DNA: TGTGCCAGCACTACAGGGCCCACCAGAAACACCGGGGAGCTGTTTTTT; CDR3 protein: CASTTGPTRNTGELFF; clone size: once; J gene: TRBJ2-2; V gene: TRBV12-3/TRBV12-4; D gene: NA
CDR3 DNA: TGTGCCAGCAGCTCCAGGAGTTCTCCAACTAATGAAAAACTGTTTTTT; CDR3 protein: CASSSRSSPTNEKLFF; clone size: many; J gene: TRBJ1-4; V gene: TRBV11-3; D gene: NA
CDR3 DNA: TGCAGTGCTAGAGATCGTTTCCAGAACACCGGGGAGCTGTTTTTT; CDR3 protein: CSARDRFQNTGELFF; clone size: many; J gene: TRBJ2-2; V gene: TRBV20-1; D gene: NA
CDR3 DNA: TGCGCCAGCAGCTCTACTAGCGGACTCTACGAGCAGTACTTC; CDR3 protein: CASSSTSGLYEQYF; clone size: NA; J gene: TRBJ2-7; V gene: TRBV5-1; D gene: TRBD2
CDR3 DNA: TGCAGTGCCCGTCGCCCACCGGGGCCGTGGACCAAAAACATTCAGTACTTC; CDR3 protein: CSARRPPGPWTKNIQYF; clone size: many; J gene: TRBJ2-4; V gene: TRBV20-1; D gene: NA
CDR3 DNA: TGTGCCAGCAGCTCTGGGACAGGAGCAGATACGCAGTATTTT; CDR3 protein: CASSSGTGADTQYF; clone size: many; J gene: TRBJ2-3; V gene: TRBV7-3; D gene: TRBD1
CDR3 DNA: TGTGCCAGCAGCCGTTCACGACTGAGAATAGAGACCCAGTACTTC; CDR3 protein: CASSRSRLRIETQYF; clone size: many; J gene: TRBJ2-5; V gene: TRBV7-9; D gene: NA
CDR3 DNA: TGCGCCAGCAGCCACAGCCACAGGGGGCTCTACGAGCAGTACTTC; CDR3 protein: CASSHSHRGLYEQYF; clone size: many; J gene: TRBJ2-7; V gene: TRBV4-3; D gene: TRBD1
CDR3 DNA: TGTGCCAGTAGTATAGCCAACATAAGGGTGAATGAGCAGTTCTTC; CDR3 protein: CASSIANIRVNEQFF; clone size: few; J gene: TRBJ2-1; V gene: TRBV19; D gene: NA
CDR3 DNA: TGTGCCAGCGGACGGCTTGGAAACACCATATATTTT; CDR3 protein: CASGRLGNTIYF; clone size: many; J gene: TRBJ1-3; V gene: TRBV2; D gene: NA
CDR3 DNA: TGTGCCAGTAGTACCGCAAGACGGGAAAATGAAAAACTGTTTTTT; CDR3 protein: CASSTARRENEKLFF; clone size: few; J gene: TRBJ1-4; V gene: TRBV19; D gene: NA
CDR3 DNA: TGTGCCAGCAGACGGAAAAAGAGCAATCAGCCCCAGCATTTT; CDR3 protein: CASRRKKSNQPQHF; clone size: many; J gene: TRBJ1-5; V gene: TRBV12-3/TRBV12-4; D gene: NA
CDR3 DNA: TGTGCCAGCAGCTTGGCAGGCGGGAGTGGGTCCTACGAGCAGTACTTC; CDR3 protein: CASSLAGGSGSYEQYF; clone size: many; J gene: TRBJ2-7; V gene: TRBV7-2; D gene: TRBD2
CDR3 DNA: TGTGCCAGCAGCTTAATCGATCTGGTCGGGGGCAACTATGGCTACACCTTC; CDR3 protein: CASSLIDLVGGNYGYTF; clone size: NA; J gene: TRBJ1-2; V gene: TRBV7-8; D gene: NA
CDR3 DNA: TGCGCCAGCAGCCCCCCGGGACCTACAATGAACACTGAAGCTTTCTTT; CDR3 protein: CASSPPGPTMNTEAFF; clone size: many; J gene: TRBJ1-1; V gene: TRBV5-1; D gene: NA
CDR3 DNA: TGCGCCAGCAGCCCCGGTCTACCGAACACTGAAGCTTTCTTT; CDR3 protein: CASSPGLPNTEAFF; clone size: many; J gene: TRBJ1-1; V gene: TRBV5-1; D gene: NA
CDR3 DNA: TGTGCCAGCAGCCCGGGACTAGGCTACAATGAGCAGTTCTTC; CDR3 protein: CASSPGLGYNEQFF; clone size: NA; J gene: TRBJ2-1; V gene: TRBV27; D gene: TRBD2
CDR3 DNA: TGTGCCAGCAGCGTGGGACAGGGGAATCCCTACGAGCAGTACTTC; CDR3 protein: CASSVGQGNPYEQYF; clone size: few; J gene: TRBJ2-7; V gene: TRBV9; D gene: TRBD1
CDR3 DNA: TGTGCCAGCACGATTTCAGGGAACCCGAACACCGGGGAGCTGTTTTTT; CDR3 protein: CASTISGNPNTGELFF; clone size: many; J gene: TRBJ2-2; V gene: TRBV6-2/TRBV6-3; D gene: NA
CDR3 DNA: TGTGCCAGCAGTGACCCAGGGCCGTATGGCTACACCTTC; CDR3 protein: CASSDPGPYGYTF; clone size: few; J gene: TRBJ1-2; V gene: TRBV6-1; D gene: NA
CDR3 DNA: TGTGCCAGCAGCTTGGGCTTTCAGGGGGCAGGACAGCCCCAGCATTTT; CDR3 protein: CASSLGFQGAGQPQHF; clone size: NA; J gene: TRBJ1-5; V gene: TRBV13; D gene: TRBD1
CDR3 DNA: TGTGCCAGCAGCCAACGGACAGGGGGCGAGGGGGAAAAACTGTTTTTT; CDR3 protein: CASSQRTGGEGEKLFF; clone size: NA; J gene: TRBJ1-4; V gene: TRBV3-1; D gene: TRBD1
CDR3 DNA: TGTGCCAGCAGCTTTAACAGTGGCGGGATGGGGAATGAGCAGTTCTTC; CDR3 protein: CASSFNSGGMGNEQFF; clone size: NA; J gene: TRBJ2-1; V gene: TRBV7-3; D gene: NA
CDR3 DNA: TGTGCCAGCAGCACCTGGACAGAACCCTACGAGCAGTACTTC; CDR3 protein: CASSTWTEPYEQYF; clone size: NA; J gene: TRBJ2-7; V gene: TRBV14; D gene: NA
CDR3 DNA: TGTGCCAGCAGTGAACGAGGACAGCGTAACACTGAAGCTTTCTTT; CDR3 protein: CASSERGQRNTEAFF; clone size: many; J gene: TRBJ1-1; V gene: TRBV25-1; D gene: NA
CDR3 DNA: TGTGCCAGCAGCTTAGTCGGGGGTGCCTACGAGCAGTACTTC; CDR3 protein: CASSLVGGAYEQYF; clone size: NA; J gene: TRBJ2-7; V gene: TRBV7-2; D gene: NA
CDR3 DNA: TGTGCCAGCAGCTTGGGTATAACCCGCGAGCAGTACTTC; CDR3 protein: CASSLGITREQYF; clone size: NA; J gene: TRBJ2-7; V gene: TRBV5-6; D gene: NA
CDR3 DNA: TGCGCCAGCAGCCAAGATCAGGTAGCGGGGGGCCGCGTGGAGCAGTACTTC; CDR3 protein: CASSQDQVAGGRVEQYF; clone size: few; J gene: TRBJ2-7; V gene: TRBV4-3; D gene: TRBD2
CDR3 DNA: TGCGCCAGCAGCTACTCACAGGGGATCAATGAGCAGTTCTTC; CDR3 protein: CASSYSQGINEQFF; clone size: many; J gene: TRBJ2-1; V gene: TRBV5-1; D gene: TRBD1
CDR3 DNA: TGTGCCAGCAGCTCACCCTCGTCAGGGGCCAGTTACGAGCAGTACTTC; CDR3 protein: CASSSPSSGASYEQYF; clone size: many; J gene: TRBJ2-7; V gene: TRBV7-8; D gene: NA
CDR3 DNA: TGCGCCAGCAGCTTGGGCTGGCGGCCTAACTATGGCTACACCTTC; CDR3 protein: CASSLGWRPNYGYTF; clone size: many; J gene: TRBJ1-2; V gene: TRBV5-1; D gene: NA
CDR3 DNA: TGTGCCAGCAGTTCTGGGACTAGCGGGGTGTACCAAGAGACCCAGTACTTC; CDR3 protein: CASSSGTSGVYQETQYF; clone size: many; J gene: TRBJ2-5; V gene: TRBV12-3/TRBV12-4; D gene: TRBD2
CDR3 DNA: TGTGCCAGCTCACCTAGGCGGGTCGCTAACTATGGCTACACCTTC; CDR3 protein: CASSPRRVANYGYTF; clone size: few; J gene: TRBJ1-2; V gene: TRBV18; D gene: NA
CDR3 DNA: TGTGCCAGTAGCAACCGGGACGGAGACTACGAGCAGTACTTC; CDR3 protein: CASSNRDGDYEQYF; clone size: few; J gene: TRBJ2-7; V gene: TRBV19; D gene: NA
CDR3 DNA: TGCGCCAGCAGCTTGATATTGCCAGGGGGCGTTATTGGAGAGACCCAGTACTTC; CDR3 protein: CASSLILPGGVIGETQYF; clone size: NA; J gene: TRBJ2-5; V gene: TRBV5-1; D gene: TRBD1
CDR3 DNA: TGTGCCAGCAGGCGACCTCCCTACGAGCAGTACTTC; CDR3 protein: CASRRPPYEQYF; clone size: many; J gene: TRBJ2-7; V gene: TRBV6-2/TRBV6-3; D gene: NA